These T cell receptor beta chains were read from a single sample in a study of blood T cell repertoires in COVID-19. The protocol was immunoSEQ multiplex PCR, while the TCRdb copy is restricted to in-frame clones and leaves out a portion. The sample holds 150,000 or so clones, 87% seen once. Sequencing was performed on PBMCs or T cells enriched from blood (not recorded which). Receptors were obtained from a human donor with acute COVID-19. The donor label of this sample is uncertain. CDR3s leave out the opening cysteine and the closing phenylalanine or tryptophan. Fields, in order: clone size, D gene, CDR3 length, V gene, J gene, CDR3 protein. A D gene is named only where the DNA matches it firmly. Not all rows give a size; the values are once, few, many and, for expanded clones, a class.

abundance: NA
d_gene: NA
len: 11
v_gene: TRBV7-3
j_gene: TRBJ2-7
CDR3aa: ASSARRGYEQY

abundance: NA
d_gene: NA
len: 13
v_gene: TRBV19
j_gene: TRBJ2-5
CDR3aa: ASSIGPAEQETQY

abundance: NA
d_gene: NA
len: 11
v_gene: TRBV7-9
j_gene: TRBJ2-3
CDR3aa: ASSRSSADTQY

abundance: NA
d_gene: TRBD1
len: 12
v_gene: TRBV5-4
j_gene: TRBJ1-4
CDR3aa: ASSPGTDNEKLF

abundance: NA
d_gene: TRBD1
len: 13
v_gene: TRBV27
j_gene: TRBJ2-3
CDR3aa: ASSLWTGATDTQY

abundance: NA
d_gene: TRBD1
len: 11
v_gene: TRBV10-3
j_gene: TRBJ1-2
CDR3aa: AISEEDRGGYT

abundance: NA
d_gene: NA
len: 13
v_gene: TRBV27
j_gene: TRBJ2-7
CDR3aa: ASSLTPYRRDEQY

abundance: NA
d_gene: NA
len: 12
v_gene: TRBV5-1
j_gene: TRBJ2-3
CDR3aa: ASARLGGVDTQY

abundance: NA
d_gene: NA
len: 11
v_gene: TRBV6-5
j_gene: TRBJ2-1
CDR3aa: ASTFGRADEQF

abundance: NA
d_gene: TRBD1
len: 12
v_gene: TRBV9
j_gene: TRBJ2-7
CDR3aa: ASSPRQGSYEQY

abundance: NA
d_gene: NA
len: 11
v_gene: TRBV6-5
j_gene: TRBJ1-2
CDR3aa: ASSPDGTYGYT

abundance: NA
d_gene: NA
len: 11
v_gene: TRBV13
j_gene: TRBJ1-1
CDR3aa: ASSLGGATEAF

abundance: once
d_gene: NA
len: 14
v_gene: TRBV7-9
j_gene: TRBJ1-2
CDR3aa: ASSSHGDVGLYGYT

abundance: few
d_gene: NA
len: 12
v_gene: TRBV30
j_gene: TRBJ2-7
CDR3aa: AWNPGPGDYEQY

abundance: NA
d_gene: NA
len: 14
v_gene: TRBV7-2
j_gene: TRBJ2-1
CDR3aa: ASSLSFRASYNEQF

abundance: NA
d_gene: NA
len: 13
v_gene: TRBV4-2
j_gene: TRBJ1-1
CDR3aa: ASSLGQGPNTEAF

abundance: few
d_gene: NA
len: 12
v_gene: TRBV10-3
j_gene: TRBJ2-7
CDR3aa: AISDIGNPHEQY

abundance: once
d_gene: NA
len: 13
v_gene: TRBV3-1/TRBV3-2
j_gene: TRBJ2-5
CDR3aa: ASRGPTGPRETQY

abundance: NA
d_gene: NA
len: 13
v_gene: TRBV18
j_gene: TRBJ2-2
CDR3aa: ASSPTGPDTGELF

abundance: NA
d_gene: TRBD1
len: 12
v_gene: TRBV11-2
j_gene: TRBJ1-4
CDR3aa: ASSLGTGGEKLF

abundance: NA
d_gene: NA
len: 14
v_gene: TRBV7-3
j_gene: TRBJ2-2
CDR3aa: ASSLTWGRDTGELF

abundance: NA
d_gene: TRBD1
len: 12
v_gene: TRBV19
j_gene: TRBJ2-7
CDR3aa: ASSPGQGAYEQY

abundance: once
d_gene: NA
len: 15
v_gene: TRBV4-1
j_gene: TRBJ2-2
CDR3aa: ASSQRTGHPNTGELF

abundance: NA
d_gene: TRBD2
len: 15
v_gene: TRBV25-1
j_gene: TRBJ2-2
CDR3aa: ASSAEAGTTHTGELF

abundance: NA
d_gene: NA
len: 15
v_gene: TRBV19
j_gene: TRBJ2-1
CDR3aa: ASRNLRRLTAVNEQF

abundance: NA
d_gene: TRBD1
len: 12
v_gene: TRBV7-2
j_gene: TRBJ1-5
CDR3aa: ASSLRETGDPQH

abundance: few
d_gene: NA
len: 15
v_gene: TRBV18
j_gene: TRBJ1-1
CDR3aa: ASSPQDFGGVETEAF

abundance: NA
d_gene: TRBD1
len: 13
v_gene: TRBV30
j_gene: TRBJ2-3
CDR3aa: AWDQPGQGTDTQY

abundance: NA
d_gene: NA
len: 14
v_gene: TRBV9
j_gene: TRBJ2-2
CDR3aa: ASSVVQDTNTGELF

abundance: NA
d_gene: NA
len: 14
v_gene: TRBV4-2
j_gene: TRBJ1-2
CDR3aa: ASSQVSRGSDYGYT

abundance: NA
d_gene: NA
len: 16
v_gene: TRBV4-1
j_gene: TRBJ1-2
CDR3aa: ASSQVRGRGRSNYGYT

abundance: NA
d_gene: NA
len: 14
v_gene: TRBV9
j_gene: TRBJ1-3
CDR3aa: ASSDTDTRSGNTIY

abundance: NA
d_gene: NA
len: 12
v_gene: TRBV9
j_gene: TRBJ1-2
CDR3aa: ASSVEEGLSGYT

abundance: NA
d_gene: TRBD2
len: 13
v_gene: TRBV13
j_gene: TRBJ2-5
CDR3aa: ASSLQRGVQETQY

abundance: NA
d_gene: TRBD1
len: 15
v_gene: TRBV6-1
j_gene: TRBJ1-2
CDR3aa: ASSEARDLRGDYGYT

abundance: NA
d_gene: NA
len: 11
v_gene: TRBV19
j_gene: TRBJ1-1
CDR3aa: ASSPVGGTEAF

abundance: few
d_gene: TRBD2
len: 13
v_gene: TRBV7-9
j_gene: TRBJ2-1
CDR3aa: ASSLVQRGGYEQF

abundance: NA
d_gene: NA
len: 11
v_gene: TRBV3-1/TRBV3-2
j_gene: TRBJ2-5
CDR3aa: ASSQDLGQAQY

abundance: few
d_gene: NA
len: 12
v_gene: TRBV19
j_gene: TRBJ1-1
CDR3aa: ASSPGSSNTEAF

abundance: NA
d_gene: NA
len: 11
v_gene: TRBV7-6
j_gene: TRBJ1-2
CDR3aa: ASSPREQAGYT

abundance: NA
d_gene: NA
len: 11
v_gene: TRBV2
j_gene: TRBJ2-1
CDR3aa: ASSARGYNEQF

abundance: NA
d_gene: TRBD1
len: 15
v_gene: TRBV7-9
j_gene: TRBJ2-3
CDR3aa: ASSLGGDREGTDTQY

abundance: NA
d_gene: NA
len: 9
v_gene: TRBV30
j_gene: TRBJ2-5
CDR3aa: AWRGGETQY

abundance: NA
d_gene: NA
len: 12
v_gene: TRBV28
j_gene: TRBJ2-1
CDR3aa: ASLTGTDYNEQF

abundance: NA
d_gene: NA
len: 9
v_gene: TRBV9
j_gene: TRBJ1-2
CDR3aa: ANGGKEGYT

abundance: NA
d_gene: NA
len: 13
v_gene: TRBV6-5
j_gene: TRBJ2-7
CDR3aa: ASSYSKAGSYEQY

abundance: NA
d_gene: TRBD1
len: 13
v_gene: TRBV29-1
j_gene: TRBJ2-3
CDR3aa: SVERQGDGPDTQY

abundance: NA
d_gene: NA
len: 14
v_gene: TRBV7-8
j_gene: TRBJ2-2
CDR3aa: ASSPSAFANTGELF